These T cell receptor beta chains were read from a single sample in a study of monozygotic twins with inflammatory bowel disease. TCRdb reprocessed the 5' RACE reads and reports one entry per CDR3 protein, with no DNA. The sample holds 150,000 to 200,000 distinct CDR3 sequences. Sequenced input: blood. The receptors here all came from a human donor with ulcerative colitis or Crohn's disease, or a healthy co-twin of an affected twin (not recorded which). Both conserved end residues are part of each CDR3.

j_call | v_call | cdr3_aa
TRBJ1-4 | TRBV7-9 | CASSPQGRTNEKLFF
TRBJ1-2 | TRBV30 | CAGDRVSDYGYTF
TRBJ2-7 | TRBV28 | CASSLNAGREGYYEQYF
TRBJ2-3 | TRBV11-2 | CASSFYDSRTDTQYF
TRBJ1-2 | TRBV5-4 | CASSLAPGTYGYTF
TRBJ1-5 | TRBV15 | CATSRDRGLNQPQHF
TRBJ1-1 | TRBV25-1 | CASSDGGQNTEAFF
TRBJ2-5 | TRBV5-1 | CASSLVTGRDDQYF
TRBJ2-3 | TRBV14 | CASSQNSPYTDTQYF
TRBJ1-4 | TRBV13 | CASSLRSNNEKLFF
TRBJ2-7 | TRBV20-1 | CSAREGGGDEQYF
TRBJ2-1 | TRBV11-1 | CASSFRRDSYNEQFF
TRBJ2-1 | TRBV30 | CASSGRSSYEQFF
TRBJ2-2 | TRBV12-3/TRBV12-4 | CASPSGAGWANTGELFF
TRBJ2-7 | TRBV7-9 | CASSFREDEQYF
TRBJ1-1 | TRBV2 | CASSGRGKDMNTEAFF
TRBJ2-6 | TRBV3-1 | CASSLGANVLTF
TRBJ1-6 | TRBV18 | CASSLWGERSPLHF
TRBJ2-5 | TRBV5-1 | CASSLEVRRETQYF
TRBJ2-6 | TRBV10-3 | CAISVGGGSGANVLTF
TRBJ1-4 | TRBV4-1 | CASSQVLATNEKLFF
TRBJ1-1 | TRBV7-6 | CASSRNRVTEAFF
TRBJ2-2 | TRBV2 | CASSGQGNTGELFF
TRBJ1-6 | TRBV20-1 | CSARDWGDSPLHF
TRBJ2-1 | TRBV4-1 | CASSGPGLVPEQFF
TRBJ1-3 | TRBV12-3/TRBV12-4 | CASSPRTRSGNTIYF
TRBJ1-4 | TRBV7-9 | CASRPGPEKNEKLFF
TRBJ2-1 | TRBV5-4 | CASSLRGVSYNEQFF
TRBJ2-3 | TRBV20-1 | CSAYRTGITHGTQYF
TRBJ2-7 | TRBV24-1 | CATSKAGGDEQYF
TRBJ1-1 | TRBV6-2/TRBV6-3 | CASSPDLRDTEAFF
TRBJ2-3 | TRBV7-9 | CASSSGLAFTDTQYF
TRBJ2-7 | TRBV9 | CASSVGTGLDEQYF
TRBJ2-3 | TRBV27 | CASSLGLPPDTQYF
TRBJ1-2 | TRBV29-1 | CSVEDYLLGGRGTNYGYTF
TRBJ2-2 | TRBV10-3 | CAISSGLSFGTGELFF
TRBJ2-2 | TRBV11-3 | CASSRGDTGELFF
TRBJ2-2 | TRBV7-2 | CASSPRDWDTGELFF
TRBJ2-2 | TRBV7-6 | CASSPLTGANTGELFF